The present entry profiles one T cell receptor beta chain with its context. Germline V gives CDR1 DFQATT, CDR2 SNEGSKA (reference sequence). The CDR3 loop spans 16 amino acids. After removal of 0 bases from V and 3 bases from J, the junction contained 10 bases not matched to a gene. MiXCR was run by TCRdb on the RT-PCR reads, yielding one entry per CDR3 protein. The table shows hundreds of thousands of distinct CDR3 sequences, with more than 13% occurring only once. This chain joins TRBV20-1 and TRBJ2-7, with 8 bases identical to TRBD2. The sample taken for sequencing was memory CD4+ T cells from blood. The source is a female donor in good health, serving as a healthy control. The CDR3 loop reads CSARDLRGGGFYEQYF. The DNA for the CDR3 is TGCAGTGCTAGAGATTTAAGAGGCGGGGGGTTCTACGAGCAGTACTTC.